This entry is about one T cell receptor beta chain. Its target is unknown. The entry originates in a study of cytomegalovirus exposure and HLA in healthy donors. General study findings and limits: Reportedly, TCR beta sequences accurately predicted HLA-A and HLA-B alleles in most subjects.

Use of 60 Vbeta and 13 Jbeta primers characterized the PCR. TCRdb keeps only in-frame clones here, not all; method: immunoSEQ multiplex PCR. The sample includes more than 95,000 clones, 60% to 70% of them seen just once. CDR1 and CDR2 (germline): SGHTA, FQGNSA. V lost 5 bases and J lost 2; bases outside the gene matches: 9. The CDR3 covers 15 residues. The sequenced material came from PBMCs. V and J are TRBV7-2 and TRBJ2-7, with TRBD1 matching over 7 bases. This sequence was found in a woman aged 40 to 50 in good health and CMV-seropositive. CDR3 nucleotide sequence: TGTGCCAGCAGCCGACAGGGCTACCCTCCCTACGAGCAGTACTTC. It codes for CASSRQGYPPYEQYF.